Sequencing of this TCR beta chain was carried out in a study of T cell responses to AZD1222 COVID-19 vaccine. On the study more broadly: Pooling covered second doses at about 4 or about 12 weeks.

There are 13 residues in the CDR3. V lost 5 bases to trimming and J lost 3 bases, with 11 bases between them. Looked up from germline, CDR1 is MGHDK and CDR2 is SYGVNS. The study, taken as a whole, reports: When two AZD1222 doses had been given, Spike-specific TCR breadth and depth rose. The donor group comprised mostly white British people and more females; the analysis possibly underestimated clonal diversity.

Clones were read by immunoSEQ multiplex PCR, and TCRdb kept only the in-frame ones, dropping some. This table holds about 140,000 clones, more than 90% found once. On this clone itself: Its antigen is unknown.

Specimen: peripheral blood, collected on day 0 of AZD1222 vaccination. The sequence was obtained from an adult in good health. The gene calls are TRBV25-1 and TRBJ2-7; D might be TRBD2 (6 bases). This CDR3 is CASSPPGDYEQYF. The CDR3 DNA reads as TGTGCCAGCAGTCCTCCGGGGGACTACGAGCAGTACTTC.